These 26 T cell receptor beta chains share one sample of origin, sequenced in a study of cytomegalovirus exposure and HLA in healthy donors. A multiplex PCR was run with 60 Vbeta primers and 13 Jbeta primers. Here immunoSEQ multiplex PCR was the method, and the copy in TCRdb shows in-frame clones only, minus some. The data contain 130,000 to 150,000 clones, around four fifths of them singletons. The sample consisted of PBMCs. Every receptor here comes from a female donor in good health and CMV-seronegative.

The chain combines TRBV9 with TRBJ2-3, with 10 bases lining up with TRBD2. V shed 0 bases, J shed 0 bases, and the junction held 1 base outside the gene matches. The CDR3 is 16 residues long. In germline, CDR1 is SGDLS, CDR2 YYNGEE. CDR3 region: CASSVGTSGSTDTQYF. The CDR3 DNA is TGTGCCAGCAGCGTAGGGACTAGCGGTAGCACAGATACGCAGTATTTT.

This sequence joins TRBV5-1 and TRBJ2-5; TRBD2 agrees at 8 bases. The CDR3 sequence is 16 residues long. Unmatched junction bases numbered 10, after V lost 4 bases and J lost 2 bases. Looked up from germline, CDR1 is SGHRS and CDR2 is YFSETQ. DNA of the CDR3: TGCGCCAGCAGCCTCGGGTCGGGGGGGTTACAAGAGACCCAGTACTTC. It yields the protein CASSLGSGGLQETQYF.

The rearrangement joins TRBV18 to TRBJ2-1; 9 positions match TRBD1. CDR3 length: 14 residues. The V gene end was trimmed by 4 bases and the J gene end by 5 bases; junction bases not matched to a gene: 3. CDR1 is KGHSH and CDR2 is LQKENI in the germline V gene. CDR3 sequence (DNA): TGTGCCAGCTCACAGGGACAGGGAGACAATGAGCAGTTCTTC. Translating gives CASSQGQGDNEQFF.

The chain links TRBV10-3 to TRBJ2-7; the D is unclear. From germline, CDR1 is ENHRY and CDR2 SYGVKD. The CDR3 sequence is 13 residues long. V was pared by 4 bases and J by 2 bases, with 9 bases between. The CDR3 DNA sequence: TGTGCCATCAGTGTCGGAGCTGCCTACGAGCAGTACTTC. It encodes CAISVGAAYEQYF.

This rearrangement joins TRBV5-1 to TRBJ2-7; D is unresolved. Per germline, CDR1 SGHRS and CDR2 YFSETQ. CDR3 size: 15 residues. The ends were cut back, 3 bases at V and 3 bases at J, with 16 bases in the middle. The CDR3 coding sequence is TGCGCCAGCAGCTCCTTGGAGTCCTCGCTCTACGAGCAGTACTTC. This codes for CASSSLESSLYEQYF.

This chain uses TRBV30 with TRBJ1-2; D is possibly TRBD1 (5 bases). In germline, CDR1 is GTSNPN, CDR2 SVGIG (reference sequence). Trimming cost V 0 bases and J 0 bases, with 11 bases left between them. The CDR3 consists of 15 residues. CDR3 DNA: TGTGCCTGGAGTGTACGTACAGGCCCTAACTATGGCTACACCTTC. Its protein product is CAWSVRTGPNYGYTF.

This chain connects TRBV15 to TRBJ2-5, with 14 bases fitting TRBD2. The V gene's germline CDR1 is LNHNV and CDR2 YYDKDF (reference sequence). V was clipped by 3 bases and J by 3 bases; unmatched bases: 3. The CDR3 length is 16 residues. CDR3 coding DNA: TGTGCCACCAGCAGGCGGACTAGCGGGGGGAAAGAGACCCAGTACTTC. Translated, it gives CATSRRTSGGKETQYF.

V gene TRBV28 combines with J gene TRBJ1-2; 11 nucleotides align to TRBD1. The CDR3 consists of 15 residues. The V segment lost 5 bases and the J segment 4 bases; nucleotides outside the gene matches: 6. The germline V gene encodes CDR1 MDHEN and CDR2 SYDVKM. CDR3 loop: CASSPWDRGSYGYTF. The DNA of the CDR3 is TGTGCCAGCAGTCCGTGGGACAGGGGGAGCTATGGCTACACCTTC.

The CDR3 here is CASSPAGQGTNGYTF. DNA for the CDR3: TGCGCCAGCAGCCCAGCGGGACAGGGGACGAATGGCTACACCTTC. The rearrangement joins TRBV5-1 to TRBJ1-2, with TRBD1 matching 10 bases. Germline CDR1 SGHRS, CDR2 YFSETQ. The ends lost 4 bases at V and 6 bases at J; junction bases unmatched: 9. The CDR3 is 15 residues long.

The rearrangement joins TRBV5-1 to TRBJ1-1; no firm D call. Looked up from germline, CDR1 is SGHRS and CDR2 is YFSETQ. V gave up 0 bases and J gave up 0 bases, with 9 bases separating them. CDR3 length equals 15 residues. CDR3 sequence: CASSLAGFVNTEAFF. The CDR3 DNA reads as TGCGCCAGCAGCTTGGCCGGGTTTGTGAACACTGAAGCTTTCTTT.

The chain recombines TRBV15 with TRBJ2-2; unclear D gene. Germline assignment: CDR1 LNHNV and CDR2 YYDKDF (reference sequence). The CDR3 length is 15 residues. V lost 0 bases to trimming and J lost 8 bases, with 13 bases between them. The CDR3 bases are TGTGCCACCAGCAGAGATCCCAGTCCTAGGGGGGAGCTGTTTTTT. This gives the protein CATSRDPSPRGELFF.

V gene TRBV6-1 combines with J gene TRBJ2-7, with 9 positions matching TRBD1. There are 15 residues in the CDR3. J gave up 5 bases and V 8 bases, and 13 bases lay outside the gene matches. Germline V CDR1 and CDR2: MNHNS, SASEGT. The CDR3 spells CASPGRDRDFHEQYF. The CDR3 bases are TGTGCCAGCCCAGGCCGGGACAGGGATTTCCACGAGCAGTACTTC.

CDR3 in amino acids: CASSVEVSGYEQYF. CDR3 nucleotide sequence: TGTGCCAGCAGCGTAGAGGTTAGCGGCTACGAGCAGTACTTC. The chain has TRBV9 and TRBJ2-7; a weak D match, TRBD2 (6 bases). Trimming took 0 bases from V and 3 from J, leaving 10 bases between them. This CDR3 contains 14 residues. CDR1 is SGDLS and CDR2 is YYNGEE in the germline V gene. The variable domain in full, completed from reference TRBV9 and TRBJ2-7, reads DSGVTQTPKHLITATGQRVTLRCSPRSGDLSVYWYQQSLDQGLQFLIQYYNGEERAKGNILERFSAQQFPDLHSELNLSSLELGDSALYFCASSVEVSGYEQYFGPGTRLTVT.

This clone has a single count. V and J are TRBV12-2 and TRBJ1-6; TRBD1, the table's D call, was not compared with the DNA. TRBV12-2 is flagged as a pseudogene. The CDR3 contains 18 residues. The CDR3 coding sequence is TGTGCAAGTCGCCATCGCTCCCGCGGGACAGACAGTAATTCACCCCTCCACTTT. Residues: CASRHRSRGTDSNSPLHF.

The gene calls are TRBV5-1 and TRBJ2-5; D might be TRBD2 (5 bases). V lost 2 bases and J lost 5, with 10 bases in between. This CDR3 has 13 residues. From germline, CDR1 is SGHRS and CDR2 YFSETQ. CDR3 nucleotide sequence: TGCGCCAGCAGCTTTAACAGAGGGGAGACCCAGTACTTC. The encoded protein is CASSFNRGETQYF.

The chain links TRBV5-1 to TRBJ2-5; the match to TRBD2 covers 10 bases. With 4 bases clipped from V and 2 bases from J, the junction kept 14 bases outside the gene matches. The germline V gene has CDR1 SGHRS and CDR2 YFSETQ. The CDR3 runs 18 residues. Here the CDR3 DNA reads TGCGCCAGCAGCCCCTTCGGGGTAGCGGGGGGCAGGCAAGAGACCCAGTACTTC. Translated, it gives CASSPFGVAGGRQETQYF.

V gene TRBV7-9 combines with J gene TRBJ2-7, with D perhaps matching TRBD1 (5 bases). This CDR3 contains 15 residues. CDR1 SEHNR and CDR2 FQNEAQ come from the germline V gene (reference sequence). V was clipped by 3 bases and J by 2 bases, with 14 bases between them. The CDR3: CASSLSTVFTYEQYF. The CDR3 DNA reads TGTGCCAGCAGCTTGTCGACAGTTTTCACCTACGAGCAGTACTTC. The variable domain in full, with the rest retrieved from reference TRBV7-9 and TRBJ2-7, is DTGVSQNPRHKITKRGQNVTFRCDPISEHNRLYWYRQTLGQGPEFLTYFQNEAQLEKSRLLSDRFSAERPKGSFSTLEIQRTEQGDSAMYLCASSLSTVFTYEQYFGPGTRLTVT.

This chain uses TRBV25-1 with TRBJ1-2; D is perhaps TRBD1 (6 bases). CDR3 length: 16 residues. Germline V CDR1 and CDR2: MGHDK, SYGVNS. With 4 bases removed from V and 8 bases from J, the gap between germline ends came to 23 bases. The CDR3 loop reads CASSVRLDSLGEGYTF. The CDR3 nucleotides read TGTGCCAGCAGTGTCCGGTTGGACAGTTTGGGTGAGGGCTACACCTTC.

The chain has TRBV7-7 and TRBJ2-5; 8 bases line up with TRBD2. Germline V gene data show CDR1 as SSHAT and CDR2 as FNYEAQ (reference sequence). This CDR3 has 12 residues. The CDR3 DNA reads as TGTGCTAGTGGGTCTAGCGGGGAGACCCAGTACTTC. This encodes CASGSSGETQYF.

The chain joins TRBV5-1 to TRBJ2-1; unclear D gene. V gave up 3 bases and J gave up 4 bases, with 23 bases separating them. This CDR3 comprises 18 residues. The germline gives CDR1 SGHRS, CDR2 YFSETQ. CDR3 amino acids: CASSYPRSVESNYNEQFF. The CDR3 DNA reads TGCGCCAGCAGCTACCCCCGCTCCGTCGAGTCGAATTACAATGAGCAGTTCTTC.

This clone appeared once. An end of the junction differs from the germline gene, which may be a read error. V gene TRBV7-9 combines with J gene TRBJ1-2; no firm D call. The CDR3 covers 15 residues. Germline V gene data show CDR1 as SEHNR and CDR2 as FQNEAQ (reference sequence). The CDR3 DNA sequence: TGTTCCAGCAGCCCCCCCGGGGTGGGCGACTATGGCTACACCTTC. It specifies CSSSPPGVGDYGYTF.

This chain connects TRBV9 to TRBJ1-2; unclear D gene. The germline V gene has CDR1 SGDLS and CDR2 YYNGEE. The CDR3 contains 13 residues. Trimming removed 0 bases at V and 6 bases at J, with 9 bases between. The CDR3 sequence: CASSVGTYHGYTF. CDR3 bases: TGTGCCAGCAGCGTAGGTACATATCATGGCTACACCTTC.

With respect to this clone: The sample carries other DNA sequences with the same CDR3. The V and J genes are TRBV7-3 and TRBJ2-1; no reliable D call. From germline, CDR1 is SGHTA and CDR2 FQGTGA. Between the trimmed V and J ends, which lost 2 bases and 7 bases, there was a span of 6 bases. There are 12 residues in the CDR3. The CDR3 bases are TGTGCCAGCAGCTTAGGCAATAATGAGCAGTTCTTC. It encodes CASSLGNNEQFF.

This chain connects TRBV19 to TRBJ2-7; maybe TRBD1 (6 bases). This CDR3 is built from 14 residues. V lost 5 bases, J lost 0 bases, and 11 bases lay in between. CDR1 and CDR2 (germline): LNHDA, SQIVND (reference sequence). Here the CDR3 DNA reads TGTGCCAGTAGTCCTGACAGGAGCTCCTACGAGCAGTACTTC. Translated: CASSPDRSSYEQYF.

CDR3 sequence: CASSETYQGSQYF. The CDR3 coding sequence is TGTGCCAGCAGCGAGACTTATCAGGGCTCGCAGTACTTC. The chain links TRBV7-2 to TRBJ2-7; weak D call: TRBD1 (5 bases). The CDR3 consists of 13 residues. CDR1 is SGHTA and CDR2 is FQGNSA in the germline V gene. Trimming removed 5 bases from V and 9 bases from J, with 17 bases in between.

This clone was picked up a small number of times. This chain joins TRBV2 and TRBJ1-1, with D perhaps TRBD1 (5 bases). Germline V CDR1 and CDR2: SNHLY, FYNNEI. The CDR3 spans 14 residues. V was clipped by 6 bases and J by 2 bases, with 13 bases between them. The CDR3 loop is CASSHRQSNTEAFF. As DNA, the CDR3 is TGTGCCAGCAGCCATCGACAGTCAAACACTGAAGCTTTCTTT.